The 26 T cell receptor beta chains given below trace back to one sample, sequenced in a study of CD8+ T cells in alopecia areata. Once RNA had been extracted, it was reverse transcribed into cDNA to act as the sequencing template. Some clones are missing from TCRdb's copy, which holds only in-frame ones; the method was immunoSEQ multiplex PCR. The table records roughly 110,000 clones, around 84% of them present only once. The treatment is: oral pan-JAK inhibitor, 5-10 mg twice daily. This specimen was CD8+ T cells sorted from blood, taken at week 24, from a patient treated with tofacitinib. These receptors were collected from a human donor with alopecia areata.

This chain joins TRBV2 and TRBJ2-3; D gene uncertain. The ends were cut back, 4 bases at V and 6 bases at J, with 11 bases in the middle. CDR3 size: 13 residues. Germline V gene sequence: CDR1 SNHLY, CDR2 FYNNEI. The CDR3 loop is CASSGRLEDTQYF. CDR3 nucleotides: TGTGCCAGCAGTGGACGGCTGGAGGATACGCAGTATTTT. The full variable domain, its missing parts supplied by reference TRBV2 and TRBJ2-3, is EPEVTQTPSHQVTQMGQEVILRCVPISNHLYFYWYRQILGQKVEFLVSFYNNEISEKSEIFDDQFSVERPDGSNFTLKIRSTKLEDSAMYFCASSGRLEDTQYFGPGTRLTVL.

This clone turned up a few times. The V and J genes are TRBV4-3 and TRBJ1-1; D may be TRBD1 (5 bases). Germline CDR1 LGHNA, CDR2 YSLEER. Trimming removed 0 bases from V and 4 bases from J, with 6 bases in between. This CDR3 is 13 amino acids long. Here the CDR3 reads CASSQDGGTEAFF. CDR3 sequence (DNA): TGCGCCAGCAGCCAAGATGGGGGCACTGAAGCTTTCTTT.

The rearrangement uses TRBV5-1 and TRBJ1-5; the D is unclear. Germline V lookup: CDR1 SGHRS, CDR2 YFSETQ. The V gene lost 4 bases and the J gene lost 2 bases, with 10 bases spanning the gap. This CDR3 region has 14 residues. The CDR3 region is CASSPLGGNQPQHF. The CDR3 bases are TGCGCCAGCAGCCCCCTCGGAGGCAATCAGCCCCAGCATTTT.

The V and J genes are TRBV11-2 and TRBJ2-1; no clear D. The V end lost 1 base, the J end lost 9 bases, and 7 bases lay between the germline ends. The germline gives CDR1 SGHAT, CDR2 FQNNGV. CDR3 length: 12 amino acids. The CDR3 sequence: CASSLGFSEQFF. The CDR3 DNA is TGTGCCAGCAGCTTAGGTTTTAGTGAGCAGTTCTTC.

The chain combines TRBV4-1 with TRBJ2-1; tentatively, D is TRBD1 or TRBD2 (6 bases each). Germline V gene sequence: CDR1 MGHRA, CDR2 YSYEKL. V lost 0 bases and J 6 bases, leaving 12 bases between the germline ends. CDR3 size: 15 residues. DNA of the CDR3: TGCGCCAGCAGCCAAGAAGGAGGGGGAGGCAATGAGCAGTTCTTC. Translation gives CASSQEGGGGNEQFF.

The chain has TRBV13 and TRBJ2-5; D ambiguous. This CDR3 contains 15 residues. Trimming cost V 4 bases and J 1 base, with 13 bases left between them. From germline, CDR1 is PRHDT and CDR2 FYEKMQ (reference sequence). CDR3 region: CASSSGLGFQETQYF. As DNA, the CDR3 is TGTGCCAGCAGCTCTGGTTTAGGGTTCCAAGAGACCCAGTACTTC. The complete variable domain, with remaining parts taken from reference TRBV13 and TRBJ2-5, reads AAGVIQSPRHLIKEKRETATLKCYPIPRHDTVYWYQQGPGQDPQFLISFYEKMQSDKGSIPDRFSAQQFSDYHSELNMSSLELGDSALYFCASSSGLGFQETQYFGPGTRLLVL.

This sequence joins TRBV12-5 and TRBJ1-5; D is uncertain. Trimming took off 4 bases at V and 5 bases at J, with 6 bases between the two ends. From germline, CDR1 is LGHNT and CDR2 FRNRAP. The CDR3 has 12 amino acids. Here the CDR3 DNA reads TGTGCTAGTGGTTCCCCAGATCAGCCCCAGCATTTT. The encoded protein is CASGSPDQPQHF.

V and J are TRBV7-6 and TRBJ2-5, with D possibly being TRBD1 or TRBD2 (5 bases each). The CDR3 runs 14 residues. Germline V gene sequence: CDR1 SGHVS, CDR2 FNYEAQ. V lost 5 bases and J 7 bases, leaving 17 bases between the germline ends. The CDR3 here is CASSTPQGEGTQYF. Written as DNA, the CDR3 is TGTGCCAGCAGCACACCTCAGGGCGAGGGGACCCAGTACTTC.

The rearrangement joins TRBV4-3 to TRBJ1-1, with D unresolved. The V end lost 0 bases, the J end lost 1 base, and 6 bases lay between the germline ends. CDR3 size: 14 residues. Per the germline V gene, CDR1 is LGHNA and CDR2 is YSLEER. This CDR3 is CASSQDRTNTEAFF. The DNA of the CDR3 is TGCGCCAGCAGCCAAGATCGGACGAACACTGAAGCTTTCTTT.

The chain uses TRBV5-1 and TRBJ2-3, with D perhaps TRBD1 (6 bases). Looked up from germline, CDR1 is SGHRS and CDR2 is YFSETQ. Trimming shortened V by 0 bases and J by 2 bases, and 13 bases separated the two germline ends. The CDR3 length is 16 residues. DNA of the CDR3: TGCGCCAGCAGCTTGGAGGGGGTAATCCTCACAGATACGCAGTATTTT. This translates into CASSLEGVILTDTQYF.

The V and J genes are TRBV14 and TRBJ2-3, with D possibly matching TRBD2 (5 bases). This CDR3 has 13 amino acids. CDR1 and CDR2 from the germline V gene are SGHDN and FVKESK. V shed 1 base and J shed 5 bases, with 7 bases lying between them. The DNA for the CDR3 is TGTGCCAGCAGCCAAGGAGGGCGAGATACGCAGTATTTT. This translates into CASSQGGRDTQYF.

The rearrangement uses TRBV5-4 and TRBJ2-3; 7 positions agree with TRBD2. With V trimmed by 4 bases and J by 0 bases, 5 bases remained unmatched. The germline V gene encodes CDR1 SGHNT and CDR2 YYREEE (reference sequence). This CDR3 is 15 amino acids long. CDR3 loop: CASSEVAGSTDTQYF. The DNA of the CDR3 is TGTGCCAGCAGCGAAGTAGCGGGTAGCACAGATACGCAGTATTTT.

With regard to this clone: Other nucleotide sequences in the sample specify the same CDR3. The J gene is TRBJ2-7, the V gene TRBV7-2, with D possibly TRBD2 on 5 matching bases. Per germline, CDR1 SGHTA and CDR2 FQGNSA. The V end was cut by 4 bases, the J end by 3 bases, with 10 bases between. This CDR3 is 13 amino acids long. DNA for the CDR3: TGTGCCAGCAGCTACTACCGGGGCTACGAGCAGTACTTC. This translates into CASSYYRGYEQYF.

This clone turned up a few times. The V call is TRBV2, the J call TRBJ2-6, with 7 bases that match TRBD1. The germline gives CDR1 SNHLY, CDR2 FYNNEI. The CDR3 covers 15 residues. V trimming: 4 bases; J trimming: 4 bases; junction bases outside the gene matches: 4. CDR3 in amino acids: CASSAQGPGANVLTF. The CDR3 region has the DNA TGTGCCAGCAGTGCACAGGGGCCCGGGGCCAACGTCCTGACTTTC.

This clone was detected once. J is TRBJ2-7 and V is TRBV19; the D gene is possibly TRBD2 (6 bases). CDR3 size: 12 residues. Germline lookup yields CDR1 LNHDA and CDR2 SQIVND (reference sequence). V shed 10 bases and J shed 2 bases, with 12 bases lying between them. CDR3 in DNA: TGTGCCACCTCGGGACTTGCCTACGAGCAGTACTTC. This translates into CATSGLAYEQYF.

This rearrangement joins TRBV2 to TRBJ2-2; possible D gene TRBD2, 7 bases. Germline values: CDR1 SNHLY, CDR2 FYNNEI. This CDR3 has 14 residues. V was clipped by 6 bases and J by 9 bases, with 17 bases between them. The CDR3 region is CASRPRGAERELFF. The CDR3 DNA reads TGTGCCAGCAGGCCTCGGGGGGCTGAGCGGGAGCTGTTTTTT.

This clone was recorded only once. The rearrangement links TRBV10-3 to TRBJ2-5; TRBD1 might be the D (5 bases). The CDR3 has 18 amino acids. V lost 6 bases and J lost 4, with 27 bases in between. CDR1 and CDR2 (germline): ENHRY, SYGVKD. The CDR3 DNA reads as TGTGCCATCAGAATGAGTAGCTTGAGACAGCACGTTGCAGAGACCCAGTACTTC. It translates to CAIRMSSLRQHVAETQYF.

This clone has just a few counts. The rearrangement uses TRBV29-1 and TRBJ2-7; maybe TRBD2 (6 bases). Germline loops: CDR1 SQVTM, CDR2 ANQGSEA. This CDR3 has 15 amino acids. The V gene lost 6 bases and the J gene lost 0 bases, with 18 bases spanning the gap. The DNA for the CDR3 is TGCAGCGTATCTGGGGTTAGGACTAACTCCTACGAGCAGTACTTC. This translates into CSVSGVRTNSYEQYF.

The V call is TRBV30, the J call TRBJ1-1; D remains unclear. Trimming took 4 bases from V and 4 from J, leaving 4 bases between them. Germline V gives CDR1 GTSNPN, CDR2 SVGIG (reference sequence). This CDR3 is built from 10 residues. The CDR3: CAWIFTEAFF. The CDR3 DNA reads TGTGCCTGGATCTTCACTGAAGCTTTCTTT.

V gene TRBV4-3 combines with J gene TRBJ1-2; 7 positions agree with TRBD1. Germline trimming cut 0 bases from V and 8 bases from J; bases unmatched to any gene: 12. Germline CDR1 is LGHNA and CDR2 is YSLEER. The CDR3 is made up of 16 amino acids. The CDR3 sequence: CASSQEATGPQGGYTF. The CDR3 DNA reads as TGCGCCAGCAGCCAAGAGGCGACAGGGCCTCAGGGAGGCTACACCTTC.

This sequence joins TRBV4-1 and TRBJ1-2; D call uncertain. V was clipped by 1 base and J by 4 bases, with 13 bases between them. CDR1 and CDR2 from the germline V gene are MGHRA and YSYEKL. The CDR3 is made up of 15 amino acids. The CDR3 sequence is CASSQGVGSGYGYTF. In DNA, the CDR3 is TGCGCCAGCAGCCAAGGGGTGGGGTCGGGCTATGGCTACACCTTC.

The chain is built from TRBV4-2 and TRBJ2-7; D is possibly TRBD1 or TRBD2 (5 bases each). The CDR3 runs to 18 residues. Germline CDR1 and CDR2: LGHNA and YNFKEQ. Trimming cost V 0 bases and J 0 bases, with 18 bases left between them. CDR3 residues: CASSQDWGGGLASYEQYF. Written as DNA, the CDR3 is TGTGCCAGCAGCCAAGATTGGGGCGGTGGGCTAGCCTCCTACGAGCAGTACTTC.

About this clone itself: Other DNA sequences in this sample translate to the same CDR3. This sequence joins TRBV7-9 and TRBJ2-7, with TRBD1 identical over 7 bases. CDR1 and CDR2 from the germline V gene are SEHNR and FQNEAQ (reference sequence). Trimming took 3 bases from V and 4 from J; bases not matched to a gene: 3. CDR3 length: 13 residues. The CDR3 nucleotides read TGTGCCAGCAGCTTTGGGACAGCGTACGAGCAGTACTTC. It yields the protein CASSFGTAYEQYF.

The chain recombines TRBV14 with TRBJ1-6; possibly TRBD1 for D (5 bases). Trimming removed 0 bases at V and 9 bases at J, with 15 bases between. Germline loops: CDR1 SGHDN, CDR2 FVKESK. The CDR3 spans 16 residues. CDR3 region: CASSQEYQGGISPLHF. DNA for the CDR3: TGTGCCAGCAGCCAAGAATACCAGGGAGGAATTTCACCCCTCCACTTT.

V gene TRBV4-2 combines with J gene TRBJ2-6; no definite D call. CDR1 and CDR2 (germline): LGHNA, YNFKEQ. The CDR3 loop spans 14 amino acids. V dropped 2 bases and J dropped 4 bases, with 6 bases sitting between them. CDR3 coding DNA: TGTGCCAGCAGCCAAAGTACCGGGGCCAACGTCCTGACTTTC. Protein: CASSQSTGANVLTF.

The V call is TRBV30, the J call TRBJ1-3; TRBD1 is a possible D gene (6 bases). Between the trimmed V and J ends, which lost 3 bases and 2 bases, there was a span of 8 bases. The length of the CDR3 is 13 residues. The germline gives CDR1 GTSNPN, CDR2 SVGIG (reference sequence). The CDR3 bases are TGTGCCTGGAGGGGGGGGCCTGGAAACACCATATATTTT. This encodes CAWRGGPGNTIYF.